The T cell receptor beta chain described here comes from a study of T cell repertoires in cytomegalovirus infection. Overall study results and limits: Based on cumulative public TCR beta family frequency, carriers of CMV plus the relevant HLA were identified. Clonotypes of TCR beta that were HLA-C-restricted and CMV-specific dominated the ex vivo response.

One entry per CDR3 protein results from TCRdb running MiXCR on the reads. The sample lists 160,000 or so distinct CDR3 sequences; less than 25% were seen once. Concerning this clonotype itself: Its specificity is not known.

This material consisted of CD8+ T cells from cultured PBMCs, taken from culture after CMV antigen stimulation. The sequence was collected from a human donor in good health (CMV status not recorded). Some clones in this sample may be carry-over from other donors' samples.

The CDR3 DNA sequence: TGTGCCAGCAGTACTTTAACAGGAGAATCTGGAAACACCATATATTTT. It yields the protein CASSTLTGESGNTIYF. The genes are TRBV27 and TRBJ1-3; a weak D match, TRBD1 (5 bases). Trimming removed 5 bases from V and 1 base from J, with 15 bases in between. Germline loops: CDR1 MNHEY, CDR2 SMNVEV (reference sequence). The CDR3 covers 16 residues.